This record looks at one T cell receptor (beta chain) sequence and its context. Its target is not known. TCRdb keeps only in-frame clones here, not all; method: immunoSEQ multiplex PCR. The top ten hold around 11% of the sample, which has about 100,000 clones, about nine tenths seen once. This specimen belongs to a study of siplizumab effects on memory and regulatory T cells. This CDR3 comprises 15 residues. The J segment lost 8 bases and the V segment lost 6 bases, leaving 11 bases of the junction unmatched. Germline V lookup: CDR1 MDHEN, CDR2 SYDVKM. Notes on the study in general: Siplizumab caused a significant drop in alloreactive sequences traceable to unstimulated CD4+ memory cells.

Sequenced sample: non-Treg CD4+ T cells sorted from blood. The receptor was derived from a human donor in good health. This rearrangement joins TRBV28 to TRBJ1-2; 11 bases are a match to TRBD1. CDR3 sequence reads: CASSFGTGGLGGYTF. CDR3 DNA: TGTGCCAGCAGCTTCGGGACAGGGGGATTGGGGGGCTACACCTTC.